This TCR beta chain was sequenced in a study of cytomegalovirus exposure and HLA in healthy donors. The germline V gene encodes CDR1 SGDLS and CDR2 YYNGEE. V was trimmed by 1 base and J by 2 bases, leaving 7 bases between them. This CDR3 is built from 14 residues. The primer mix had 60 Vbeta and 13 Jbeta primers. The repertoire was sequenced with immunoSEQ multiplex PCR; TCRdb's copy has only in-frame clones and lacks some. The sample lists 100,000 or so clones, 75% to 85% seen once, with roughly 6.1% in the top ten. The sample consisted of PBMCs. This sequence originates from a man between 18 and 35 years old in good health and CMV-seronegative. The chain joins TRBV9 to TRBJ1-3; tentative D call: TRBD1 (5 bases). The CDR3 loop reads CASSVKGTGNTIYF. CDR3 sequence (DNA): TGTGCCAGCAGCGTAAAGGGGACTGGAAACACCATATATTTT.